The T cell receptor beta chain under discussion was sequenced for a study of blood T cell repertoires in COVID-19 (dated by TCRdb to about 2020). Background on the whole study: Samples covering the acute and convalescent phases of COVID-19 were provided by collaborators in the United States, Italy and Spain. The material from the prospective study consisted of cDNA or gDNA derived from T cells, B-cell-depleted T cells, or PBMCs. Deeply sampled blood TCRbeta repertoires from subjects exposed to, actively infected with, or recovered from COVID-19 were included in the dataset. The repertoires were released in a freely available public database meant as a resource for research on the immune response to SARS-CoV-2. Samples were obtained from the ongoing ImmuneRACE study (first 160 participants) and from over a thousand subjects provided by 6 global collaborators. A de-identified subject ID, COVID-19 status, age in years and sex were almost always included in the sample metadata. Where available, HLA class I and class II types were obtained from metadata supplied by the sample provider rather than from assay-based typing.

As to this clone: No cognate antigen has been identified for it. Base qualities are not provided; no much larger clone lies one nucleotide away.

TCRbeta CDR3 regions were amplified from genomic DNA by means of the immunoSEQ Assay, a bias-controlled multiplex PCR. In the original analysis: Within the assay, amplification of reference gene primers was used to estimate how many nucleated cells each sample contained. Sequence reads were collapsed and filtered to measure the absolute abundance of every unique TCRbeta CDR3 rearrangement. For each sample, productive Simpson clonality was calculated as the square root of Simpson's diversity index across productive rearrangements. In its TCRdb copy, this immuneACCESS table keeps in-frame sequences only and misses some clones. Where compared with another copy, unresolved V genes explain less than half of these, and the others have no known cause. V and J calls and clone size are given by that table; D and trimming were obtained from the DNA. The sample table lists nearly 35,000 clones, approximately 87% of them with a count of one. The ten largest clones add up to roughly 44% of the sample.

Study-wide conclusions, independent of this receptor: The quantity of clinical and demographic metadata differed by source and by participant and was supplied without curation.

V is cut back by 6 bases and J by 7 bases, with 11 bases in the junction unmatched. Measured from the cysteine to the phenylalanine, the CDR3 is 14 residues long. Only the CDR3 portion is preserved as DNA: 42 bases, with reading frame beginning at the first base. CDR1 and CDR2 were assigned from the germline V gene as SGHRS and YFSETQ. Whole blood was collected in K2EDTA tubes by collaborating institutions according to the institutions' own protocols. For TCRbeta analysis, collaborators shipped samples in one of three forms: frozen whole blood, isolated PBMCs, or DNA extracted from either of those sample types.

This TCR came from a human donor in a cohort sampled during active COVID-19. Sequenced sample: peripheral blood. The chain is encoded by TRBV5-1 joined to TRBJ2-7, with 9 bases matching TRBD1. Read as DNA, the sequence is TGCGCCAGCAACTATGGACCGGGACAGGGTGAGCAGTACTTC. It translates to CASNYGPGQGEQYF.